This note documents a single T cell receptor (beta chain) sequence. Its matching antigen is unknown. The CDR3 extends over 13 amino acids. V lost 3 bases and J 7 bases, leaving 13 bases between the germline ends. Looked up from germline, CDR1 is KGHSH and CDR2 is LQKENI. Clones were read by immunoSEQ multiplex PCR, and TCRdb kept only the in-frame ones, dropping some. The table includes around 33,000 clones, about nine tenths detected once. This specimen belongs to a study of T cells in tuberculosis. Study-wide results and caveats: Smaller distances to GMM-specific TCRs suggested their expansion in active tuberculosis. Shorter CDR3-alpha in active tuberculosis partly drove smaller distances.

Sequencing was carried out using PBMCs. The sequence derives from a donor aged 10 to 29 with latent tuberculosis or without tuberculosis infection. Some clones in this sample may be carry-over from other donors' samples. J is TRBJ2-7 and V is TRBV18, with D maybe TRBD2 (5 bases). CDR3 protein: CASSPPPGVEQYF. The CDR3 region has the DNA TGTGCCAGCTCACCGCCCCCCGGGGTGGAGCAGTACTTC.